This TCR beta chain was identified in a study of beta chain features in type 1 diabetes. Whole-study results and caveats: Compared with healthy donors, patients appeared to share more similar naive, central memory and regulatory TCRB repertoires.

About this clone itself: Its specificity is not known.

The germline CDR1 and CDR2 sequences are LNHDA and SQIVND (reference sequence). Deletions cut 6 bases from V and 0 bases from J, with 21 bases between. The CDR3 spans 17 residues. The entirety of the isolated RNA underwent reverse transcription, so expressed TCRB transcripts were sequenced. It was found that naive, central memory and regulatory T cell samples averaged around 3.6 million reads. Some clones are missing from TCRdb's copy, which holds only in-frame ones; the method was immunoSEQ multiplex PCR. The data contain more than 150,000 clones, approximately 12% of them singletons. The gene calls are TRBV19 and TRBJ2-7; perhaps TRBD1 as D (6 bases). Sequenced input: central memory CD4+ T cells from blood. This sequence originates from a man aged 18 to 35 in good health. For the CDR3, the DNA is TGTGCCAGTAGACCCCCAAGGGGCAGGGGAACCTCCTACGAGCAGTACTTC. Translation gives CASRPPRGRGTSYEQYF.